These 25 T cell receptor beta chains were all obtained from the same sample, sequenced in a study of identifying expanded T cells in peripheral blood. Profiled with immunoSEQ multiplex PCR; TCRdb holds only in-frame clones, not every one. The repertoire holds 100,000 to 150,000 clones, with roughly 84% as singletons. The specimen sequenced was blood. Every receptor here comes from a person aged 18-70 years in good health.

The rearrangement links TRBV2 to TRBJ1-1, with unresolved D. The CDR3 is made up of 15 amino acids. Germline V gene sequence: CDR1 SNHLY, CDR2 FYNNEI. V gave up 3 bases and J gave up 4 bases, with 15 bases separating them. CDR3 region: CASSDRRGYGTEAFF. The DNA of the CDR3 is TGTGCCAGCAGTGACCGACGAGGGTACGGCACTGAAGCTTTCTTT.

The chain joins TRBV21-1 to TRBJ2-7; the DNA was not compared with TRBD1, the D call given in the table. TRBV21-1 is shown as a pseudogene. This CDR3 is 14 amino acids long. CDR3 DNA: TGTGCCAGCAGCAACAGAACAGGGATCCACGAGCAGTACTTC. This translates into CASSNRTGIHEQYF.

This chain joins TRBV6-5 and TRBJ1-3, with D possibly TRBD1 on 5 matching bases. The V and J ends lost 7 bases and 4 bases respectively, with 11 bases between them. CDR1 MNHEY and CDR2 SVGAGI come from the germline V gene. The CDR3 spans 13 residues. This CDR3 reads CASTKPGGNTIYF. The CDR3 region has the DNA TGTGCCAGCACCAAACCAGGGGGAAACACCATATATTTT.

This clone has more than one count but fewer than ten. Here the CDR3 reads CSARESTEAFF. The CDR3 DNA reads as TGCAGTGCTAGAGAGAGCACTGAAGCTTTCTTT. The J gene is TRBJ1-1, the V gene TRBV20-1; unclear D gene. This CDR3 spans 11 amino acids. Trimming stripped 0 bases from V and 4 bases from J, with 3 bases between. Germline V CDR1 and CDR2: DFQATT, SNEGSKA (reference sequence).

The genes are TRBV6-5 and TRBJ1-1, with no clear D. This CDR3 comprises 13 residues. The V gene lost 0 bases and the J gene lost 7 bases, with 9 bases spanning the gap. CDR1 MNHEY and CDR2 SVGAGI come from the germline V gene. In nucleotides, the CDR3 is TGTGCCAGCAGTTACTCAGCGGACCGTGAAGCTTTCTTT. It yields the protein CASSYSADREAFF.

The chain couples TRBV7-2 to TRBJ2-7; 8 bases map to TRBD2. V shed 4 bases and J 2 bases; nucleotides not matched to a gene: 10. Looked up from germline, CDR1 is SGHTA and CDR2 is FQGNSA. This CDR3 has 16 amino acids. CDR3 in amino acids: CASSSAIGGGPYEQYF. The CDR3 coding sequence is TGTGCCAGCAGCTCAGCGATAGGCGGGGGGCCCTACGAGCAGTACTTC. The full variable domain, rest sourced from reference TRBV7-2 and TRBJ2-7, is GAGVSQSPSNKVTEKGKDVELRCDPISGHTALYWYRQSLGQGLEFLIYFQGNSAPDKSGLPSDRFSAERTGGSVSTLTIQRTQQEDSAVYLCASSSAIGGGPYEQYFGPGTRLTVT.

This chain connects TRBV5-1 to TRBJ2-1, with 9 positions matching TRBD1. The germline V gene encodes CDR1 SGHRS and CDR2 YFSETQ. There are 16 residues in the CDR3. With 2 bases clipped from V and 7 bases from J, the junction kept 10 bases outside the gene matches. CDR3 coding DNA: TGCGCCAGCAGCTTTCGAATTGGGACAGGGTATAATGAGCAGTTCTTC. It translates to CASSFRIGTGYNEQFF.

The J gene is TRBJ2-3, the V gene TRBV11-3; no definite D call. The CDR3 loop spans 16 amino acids. The V gene lost 5 bases and the J gene lost 4 bases, with 19 bases spanning the gap. Germline CDR1 is SGHNT and CDR2 is YENEEA. CDR3 in amino acids: CASSRRGRRSPDTQYF. The CDR3 DNA follows: TGTGCCAGCAGCCGGCGAGGACGGCGATCCCCAGATACGCAGTATTTT.

The CDR3 sequence: CASSSGAGFYTGELFF. The DNA of the CDR3 is TGTGCCAGCAGCTCGGGAGCGGGGTTTTACACCGGGGAGCTGTTTTTT. The gene calls are TRBV7-9 and TRBJ2-2, with 7 bases lining up with TRBD2. In germline, CDR1 is SEHNR, CDR2 FQNEAQ (reference sequence). CDR3 length equals 16 residues. The ends lost 4 bases at V and 3 bases at J; junction bases unmatched: 8.

The V and J genes are TRBV19 and TRBJ1-6, with D unclear. The CDR3 runs 17 residues. Looked up from germline, CDR1 is LNHDA and CDR2 is SQIVND (reference sequence). V dropped 10 bases and J dropped 0 bases, with 19 bases sitting between them. CDR3 region: CATSGLQRSSYNSPLHF. In DNA form, the CDR3 reads TGTGCCACCAGCGGTTTACAGCGAAGCTCCTATAATTCACCCCTCCACTTT. Looking up the rest from reference TRBV19 and TRBJ1-6 gives the full variable domain: DGGITQSPKYLFRKEGQNVTLSCEQNLNHDAMYWYRQDPGQGLRLIYYSQIVNDFQKGDIAEGYSVSREKKESFPLTVTSAQKNPTAFYLCATSGLQRSSYNSPLHFGNGTRLTVT.

This chain uses TRBV29-1 with TRBJ1-1; 7 nucleotides align to TRBD1. Germline V CDR1 and CDR2: SQVTM, ANQGSEA. The CDR3 contains 14 residues. Trimming removed 2 bases from V and 4 bases from J; junction bases left unmatched: 7. As DNA, the CDR3 is TGCAGCGTTGAAACGGTCGCAGGGGGCACTGAAGCTTTCTTT. This sequence encodes CSVETVAGGTEAFF. The full variable domain, its missing parts supplied by reference TRBV29-1 and TRBJ1-1, is SAVISQKPSRDICQRGTSLTIQCQVDSQVTMMFWYRQQPGQSLTLIATANQGSEATYESGFVIDKFPISRPNLTFSTLTVSNMSPEDSSIYLCSVETVAGGTEAFFGQGTRLTVV.

This clone was seen a few times. V and J are TRBV19 and TRBJ1-5, with unresolved D. Germline assignment: CDR1 LNHDA and CDR2 SQIVND (reference sequence). This CDR3 is built from 12 residues. The ends were cut back, 7 bases at V and 2 bases at J, with 6 bases in the middle. The CDR3, as DNA: TGTGCCAGTAAGTTCCGCAATCAGCCCCAGCATTTT. As protein: CASKFRNQPQHF.

V is TRBV27 and J is TRBJ2-3; 8 nucleotides agree with TRBD1. The ends lost 8 bases at V and 2 bases at J; junction bases unmatched: 9. Germline-derived CDR1 and CDR2 are MNHEY and SMNVEV (reference sequence). The CDR3 loop spans 15 amino acids. CDR3 DNA: TGTGCCAGCGCCGCGAACAGGGGGGACACAGATACGCAGTATTTT. Translated: CASAANRGDTDTQYF.

The V gene is TRBV7-3, the J gene TRBJ1-2, with 7 bases matching TRBD1. V shed 0 bases and J 8 bases; nucleotides not matched to a gene: 6. The length of the CDR3 is 14 residues. Germline V CDR1 and CDR2: SGHTA, FQGTGA. The CDR3: CASSLTGTETGYTF. The CDR3 DNA reads TGTGCCAGCAGCTTAACAGGGACAGAAACCGGCTACACCTTC.

CDR3 bases: TGCGCCAGCGGCCGACAGGGACGGACTAATGAAAAACTGTTTTTT. Amino acid sequence: CASGRQGRTNEKLFF. The rearrangement joins TRBV10-2 to TRBJ1-4; TRBD1 agrees at 7 bases. Trimming took 8 bases from V and 2 from J; bases not matched to a gene: 8. The CDR3 has 15 amino acids. Germline V lookup: CDR1 WSHSY, CDR2 SAAADI.

The CDR3 DNA is TGTGCCAGCACCCAGGGGCCTAATGAAAAACTGTTTTTT. It codes for CASTQGPNEKLFF. This chain joins TRBV7-2 and TRBJ1-4, with TRBD1 as a possible D gene (6 bases). Trimming pared 7 bases from V and 3 bases from J, leaving 9 bases between. CDR3 length equals 13 residues. The germline gives CDR1 SGHTA, CDR2 FQGNSA.

The V and J genes are TRBV29-1 and TRBJ2-3; 12 bases fit TRBD2. Germline V gives CDR1 SQVTM, CDR2 ANQGSEA. This CDR3 region has 13 residues. The trim removed 7 bases at V and 4 bases at J, leaving 3 bases unmatched. The CDR3 sequence: CSATSGGSDTQYF. The DNA of the CDR3 is TGCAGCGCTACTAGCGGGGGGTCAGATACGCAGTATTTT.

The chain couples TRBV9 to TRBJ2-2; 8 nucleotides match TRBD1. Germline V CDR1 and CDR2: SGDLS, YYNGEE. This CDR3 region has 17 residues. Germline trimming cut 3 bases from V and 4 bases from J; bases unmatched to any gene: 11. CDR3 sequence (DNA): TGTGCCAGCAGCGAATTACAGGGGGGACCGCGCACCGGGGAGCTGTTTTTT. This sequence encodes CASSELQGGPRTGELFF.

The chain links TRBV6-5 to TRBJ2-7, with 7 bases fitting TRBD1. This CDR3 has 13 residues. Trimming cost V 5 bases and J 6 bases; bases outside gene matches: 7. CDR1 MNHEY and CDR2 SVGAGI come from the germline V gene. CDR3 in DNA: TGTGCCAGCAGTCGACAGGGCGGGTCCGAGCAGTACTTC. It yields the protein CASSRQGGSEQYF.

This clone was seen only a few times. The chain is built from TRBV11-2 and TRBJ1-2, with unresolved D. The V gene lost 2 bases and the J gene lost 5 bases, with 6 bases spanning the gap. CDR3 length: 12 residues. Germline V gene data show CDR1 as SGHAT and CDR2 as FQNNGV. This CDR3 reads CASSLPSYGYTF. CDR3 nucleotides: TGTGCCAGCAGCTTACCCAGTTATGGCTACACCTTC.

The J gene is TRBJ1-2, the V gene TRBV15, with D unresolved. This CDR3 region has 12 residues. V lost 6 bases to trimming and J lost 3 bases, with 8 bases between them. Germline-derived CDR1 and CDR2 are LNHNV and YYDKDF (reference sequence). The CDR3 here is CATRHGDYGYTF. CDR3 coding DNA: TGTGCCACCAGACATGGTGACTATGGCTACACCTTC. The full variable domain, with the rest looked up from reference TRBV15 and TRBJ1-2, is DAMVIQNPRYQVTQFGKPVTLSCSQTLNHNVMYWYQQKSSQAPKLLFHYYDKDFNNEADTPDNFQSRRPNTSFCFLDIRSPGLGDTAMYLCATRHGDYGYTFGSGTRLTVV.

The chain uses TRBV7-9 and TRBJ2-7, with D tentatively TRBD1 (5 bases). Germline V CDR1 and CDR2: SEHNR, FQNEAQ (reference sequence). The CDR3 runs to 17 residues. V lost 2 bases and J lost 0, with 17 bases in between. CDR3 sequence: CASSLRLQNRFSYEQYF. CDR3 DNA sequence: TGTGCCAGCAGCTTACGGCTTCAGAACAGGTTCTCCTACGAGCAGTACTTC.

The V and J genes are TRBV7-7 and TRBJ2-2; no reliable D call. Germline CDR1 and CDR2: SSHAT and FNYEAQ (reference sequence). Trimming removed 2 bases at V and 5 bases at J, with 9 bases between. The length of the CDR3 is 14 residues. CDR3 in DNA: TGTGCCAGCAGCTTAACCCGATTGACCGGGGAGCTGTTTTTT. Amino acid sequence: CASSLTRLTGELFF. The full variable domain, in which reference TRBV7-7 and TRBJ2-2 provide the parts outside the CDR3, is GAGVSQSPRYKVTKRGQDVTLRCDPISSHATLYWYQQALGQGPEFLTYFNYEAQPDKSGLPSDRFSAERPEGSISTLTIQRTEQRDSAMYRCASSLTRLTGELFFGEGSRLTVL.

The chain combines TRBV10-3 with TRBJ2-1; no reliable D call. This CDR3 is 12 amino acids long. V was shortened by 2 bases and J by 10 bases, with 9 bases between the two germline ends. CDR1 is ENHRY, CDR2 SYGVKD, per germline. CDR3 residues: CAISELRKEQFF. The CDR3 DNA sequence: TGTGCCATCAGTGAGCTTAGGAAGGAGCAGTTCTTC.

CDR3 bases: TGTGCCAGCAGCTTTGGGGGGCAAAGCACTGAAGCTTTCTTT. Protein: CASSFGGQSTEAFF. The gene calls are TRBV11-3 and TRBJ1-1; the D gene is possibly TRBD1 (6 bases). Trimming pared 3 bases from V and 4 bases from J, leaving 12 bases between. CDR1 is SGHNT and CDR2 is YENEEA in the germline V gene. The CDR3 consists of 14 residues.